This entry concerns a single T cell receptor beta chain. With 5 bases removed from V and 7 bases from J, the gap between germline ends came to 17 bases. CDR3 size: 14 residues. Germline values: CDR1 SNHLY, CDR2 FYNNEI. This sample was included in a study of blood T cell repertoires in COVID-19. Profiling relied on immunoSEQ multiplex PCR, and the TCRdb table lists in-frame clones only, not all of them. Of about 220,000 clones listed, approximately 86% are singletons. V usage is TRBV2 and J usage is TRBJ1-1; TRBD1 might be the D (5 bases). This sequence originates from a woman aged 25 to 39 who had recovered from COVID-19. Material for sequencing was peripheral blood. CDR3 region: CASSNQGHVSEAFF. The CDR3 DNA reads as TGTGCCAGCAGTAACCAGGGTCATGTAAGTGAAGCTTTCTTT.